The 15 T cell receptor beta chains given below trace back to one sample, sequenced in a study of chemoradiotherapy in HPV16-positive cancers. Sequencing used immunoSEQ multiplex PCR; TCRdb keeps in-frame clones, though not all of them. The sample holds some 19,000 clones, around 87% seen once. The specimen was blood, collected from a patient who underwent chemoradiotherapy. The source is a human donor with HPV-associated anogenital cancer.

The V and J genes are TRBV2 and TRBJ2-1; no clear D. With 5 bases removed from V and 5 bases from J, the gap between germline ends came to 13 bases. In germline, CDR1 is SNHLY, CDR2 FYNNEI. This CDR3 comprises 14 residues. DNA of the CDR3: TGTGCCAGCAGTCCCTCGCCTGCAGACAATGAGCAGTTCTTC. This gives the protein CASSPSPADNEQFF.

The J gene is TRBJ1-2, the V gene TRBV29-1, with D perhaps TRBD1 (6 bases). Germline CDR1 is SQVTM and CDR2 is ANQGSEA. Trimming shortened V by 1 base and J by 13 bases, and 13 bases separated the two germline ends. CDR3 size: 11 residues. The CDR3 coding sequence is TGCAGCGTTGAAGTGGGGGCGCATAGCACCTTC. Protein product: CSVEVGAHSTF.

The genes are TRBV7-8 and TRBJ1-1; D remains ambiguous. Trimming removed 5 bases from V and 1 base from J, with 11 bases in between. CDR1 and CDR2 (germline): SGHVS, FQNEAQ. The length of the CDR3 is 14 residues. CDR3 DNA sequence: TGTGCCAGCAGCCGGCGGGCAAAGAACACTGAAGCTTTCTTT. Encoded protein: CASSRRAKNTEAFF.

The genes are TRBV19 and TRBJ1-4; no definite D call. V shed 10 bases and J shed 4 bases, with 16 bases lying between them. The length of the CDR3 is 14 residues. From germline, CDR1 is LNHDA and CDR2 SQIVND (reference sequence). The CDR3 DNA reads TGTGCCACCAAGAGTGGCAGCAATAATGAAAAACTGTTTTTT. Amino acid sequence: CATKSGSNNEKLFF.

The chain combines TRBV11-2 with TRBJ2-5, with D tentatively TRBD1 (6 bases). This CDR3 spans 16 amino acids. Trimming took 7 bases from V and 4 from J, leaving 22 bases between them. CDR1 and CDR2 from the germline V gene are SGHAT and FQNNGV. CDR3 residues: CASTLGRRQAGETQYF. The CDR3 nucleotides are TGTGCCAGCACCCTGGGGAGAAGACAGGCTGGAGAGACCCAGTACTTC.

J is TRBJ1-6 and V is TRBV6-5, with D perhaps matching TRBD1 (5 bases). Trimming removed 3 bases from V and 5 bases from J, with 8 bases in between. This CDR3 region has 14 residues. In germline, CDR1 is MNHEY, CDR2 SVGAGI. The CDR3 loop reads CASSYQTDNSPLHF. The CDR3 coding sequence is TGTGCCAGCAGTTATCAGACAGATAATTCACCCCTCCACTTT.

V and J are TRBV4-3 and TRBJ2-7; D may correspond to TRBD1 or TRBD2 (7 bases each). Germline V lookup: CDR1 LGHNA, CDR2 YSLEER. The CDR3 runs 14 residues. Trimming took off 8 bases at V and 4 bases at J, with 18 bases between the two ends. Here the CDR3 reads CASSQGRGPYEQYF. In DNA, the CDR3 is TGCGCCAGCTCCCAGGGGAGGGGGCCGTACGAGCAGTACTTC.

This clone has only a few counts. The chain combines TRBV10-3 with TRBJ1-5, with TRBD1 as a possible D gene (6 bases). Looked up from germline, CDR1 is ENHRY and CDR2 is SYGVKD. CDR3 length equals 14 residues. V lost 2 bases to trimming and J lost 9 bases, with 14 bases between them. DNA for the CDR3: TGTGCCATCAGTGAGGGGGACACCCCTTCGCCCCAGCATTTT. Translating it yields CAISEGDTPSPQHF.

This chain connects TRBV18 to TRBJ2-4; possible D gene TRBD1, 5 bases. Looked up from germline, CDR1 is KGHSH and CDR2 is LQKENI. V shed 0 bases and J shed 4 bases, with 10 bases lying between them. This CDR3 comprises 15 residues. CDR3 loop: CASSPPQGGKNIQYF. In DNA form, the CDR3 reads TGTGCCAGCTCACCACCCCAGGGTGGGAAAAACATTCAGTACTTC.

V gene TRBV7-8 combines with J gene TRBJ2-7; 8 nucleotides align to TRBD2. CDR3 length: 15 residues. J lost 0 bases, V lost 5 bases, and 6 bases had no gene match. Germline lookup yields CDR1 SGHVS and CDR2 FQNEAQ. CDR3: CASSPRSGSSYEQYF. CDR3 DNA sequence: TGTGCCAGCAGCCCGCGGAGCGGGAGCTCCTACGAGCAGTACTTC.

The chain joins TRBV6-5 to TRBJ1-2, with no clear D. Deletions cut 6 bases from V and 5 bases from J, with 13 bases between. Germline V gives CDR1 MNHEY, CDR2 SVGAGI. This CDR3 spans 13 amino acids. CDR3 nucleotides: TGTGCCAGCAGCTCACCAGACGGTTATGGCTACACCTTC. It yields the protein CASSSPDGYGYTF.

The V call is TRBV6-5, the J call TRBJ2-5, with D perhaps TRBD1 (6 bases). The V end lost 7 bases, the J end lost 4 bases, and 13 bases lay between the germline ends. The CDR3 spans 13 residues. Germline lookup yields CDR1 MNHEY and CDR2 SVGAGI. CDR3 protein: CASIGQPGETQYF. The DNA of the CDR3 is TGTGCCAGCATCGGACAGCCGGGAGAGACCCAGTACTTC.

The chain has TRBV4-3 and TRBJ2-1; 7 bases agree with TRBD2. CDR3 size: 20 residues. CDR1 LGHNA and CDR2 YSLEER come from the germline V gene. With V trimmed by 0 bases and J by 0 bases, 14 bases remained unmatched. CDR3 sequence reads: CASSQEAASGPESSYNEQFF. CDR3 in DNA: TGCGCCAGCAGCCAAGAGGCGGCTAGCGGACCCGAAAGCTCCTACAATGAGCAGTTCTTC.

This chain uses TRBV4-2 with TRBJ1-1; unclear D gene. This CDR3 contains 13 residues. Per the germline V gene, CDR1 is LGHNA and CDR2 is YNFKEQ. V was shortened by 0 bases and J by 2 bases, with 4 bases between the two germline ends. CDR3 nucleotides: TGTGCCAGCAGCCAAGATACTAACACTGAAGCTTTCTTT. It is translated as CASSQDTNTEAFF.

V gene TRBV11-3 combines with J gene TRBJ2-7; 11 bases map to TRBD1. V was clipped by 2 bases and J by 3 bases; unmatched bases: 9. Germline V gene data show CDR1 as SGHNT and CDR2 as YENEEA. This CDR3 is 17 amino acids long. CDR3 protein: CASSLKLGQGAVYEQYF. For the CDR3, the DNA is TGTGCCAGCAGCTTAAAGTTAGGACAGGGGGCTGTCTACGAGCAGTACTTC.